These T cell receptor beta chains were read from a single sample in a study of blood T cell repertoires in COVID-19. Some clones are missing from TCRdb's copy, which holds only in-frame ones; the method was immunoSEQ multiplex PCR. The repertoire includes about half a million clones, roughly nine tenths of them detected once, and around 8% sits in the top ten. Sequencing was performed on PBMCs or T cells enriched from blood (not recorded which). The receptors were sampled from a woman aged 55-75 years who had recovered from COVID-19. Both conserved end residues are part of each CDR3. A D gene is named only where the DNA matches it firmly. Part of the rows lack a size; the others show once, few, many or a class for expanded clones.

cdr3_length: 14; j_call: TRBJ1-5; d_call: TRBD1; clone_size: NA; v_call: TRBV27; cdr3_aa: CASSSTGGDQPQHF; cdr3_nt: TGTGCCAGCAGTTCCACAGGGGGCGATCAGCCCCAGCATTTT
cdr3_length: 14; j_call: TRBJ2-3; d_call: NA; clone_size: NA; v_call: TRBV2; cdr3_aa: CASSEGGSWDTQYF; cdr3_nt: TGTGCCAGCAGTGAAGGGGGCAGCTGGGATACGCAGTATTTT
cdr3_length: 15; j_call: TRBJ1-2; d_call: NA; clone_size: NA; v_call: TRBV9; cdr3_aa: CASSTTGGGNYGYTF; cdr3_nt: TGTGCCAGCAGCACTACGGGGGGCGGGAACTATGGCTACACCTTC
cdr3_length: 15; j_call: TRBJ1-1; d_call: NA; clone_size: NA; v_call: TRBV21-1; cdr3_aa: CASSPRTALNTEAFF; cdr3_nt: TGTGCCAGCAGCCCACGGACAGCGTTGAACACTGAAGCTTTCTTT
cdr3_length: 15; j_call: TRBJ1-6; d_call: TRBD1; clone_size: NA; v_call: TRBV11-2; cdr3_aa: CASRGPGQGDSPLHF; cdr3_nt: TGTGCCAGCAGGGGGCCGGGACAGGGAGATTCACCCCTCCACTTT
cdr3_length: 16; j_call: TRBJ2-2; d_call: TRBD1; clone_size: NA; v_call: TRBV5-4; cdr3_aa: CASSLPDRTLTGELFF; cdr3_nt: TGTGCCAGCAGCCTACCGGACAGGACCCTCACCGGGGAGCTGTTTTTT
cdr3_length: 14; j_call: TRBJ1-5; d_call: NA; clone_size: NA; v_call: TRBV2; cdr3_aa: CASSAQNSNQPQHF; cdr3_nt: TGTGCCAGCAGTGCACAGAATAGCAATCAGCCCCAGCATTTT
cdr3_length: 15; j_call: TRBJ2-7; d_call: TRBD2; clone_size: NA; v_call: TRBV6-4; cdr3_aa: CASSDGLAGKNEQYF; cdr3_nt: TGTGCCAGCAGTGACGGGCTAGCGGGGAAGAACGAGCAGTACTTC
cdr3_length: 18; j_call: TRBJ2-5; d_call: TRBD2; clone_size: NA; v_call: TRBV5-6; cdr3_aa: CASSSPGLAGGLRETQYF; cdr3_nt: TGTGCCAGCAGCTCTCCGGGACTAGCGGGGGGGCTCAGAGAGACCCAGTACTTC
cdr3_length: 12; j_call: TRBJ1-2; d_call: TRBD1; clone_size: NA; v_call: TRBV3-1/TRBV3-2; cdr3_aa: CASHNRGRGYTF; cdr3_nt: TGTGCCAGCCACAACAGGGGGCGAGGCTACACCTTC
cdr3_length: 13; j_call: TRBJ2-1; d_call: NA; clone_size: once; v_call: TRBV27; cdr3_aa: CAVGVVEGNEQFF; cdr3_nt: TGTGCCGTGGGCGTGGTAGAGGGCAATGAGCAGTTCTTC
cdr3_length: 14; j_call: TRBJ1-5; d_call: TRBD1; clone_size: NA; v_call: TRBV6-1; cdr3_aa: CASSEDRVNQPQHF; cdr3_nt: TGTGCCAGCAGTGAGGACAGGGTCAATCAGCCCCAGCATTTT
cdr3_length: 15; j_call: TRBJ1-5; d_call: TRBD1; clone_size: NA; v_call: TRBV5-6; cdr3_aa: CASRSQGYSNQPQHF; cdr3_nt: TGTGCCAGCAGATCACAGGGGTATAGCAATCAGCCCCAGCATTTT
cdr3_length: 15; j_call: TRBJ1-2; d_call: TRBD1; clone_size: NA; v_call: TRBV6-5; cdr3_aa: CASSYASQGGYGYTF; cdr3_nt: TGTGCCAGCAGTTACGCTTCGCAGGGGGGTTATGGCTACACCTTC
cdr3_length: 14; j_call: TRBJ1-2; d_call: NA; clone_size: NA; v_call: TRBV6-1; cdr3_aa: CASSGRTEDYGYTF; cdr3_nt: TGTGCCAGCAGTGGGAGGACGGAGGACTATGGCTACACCTTC
cdr3_length: 17; j_call: TRBJ2-6; d_call: TRBD1; clone_size: NA; v_call: TRBV27; cdr3_aa: CASRGTAAVFGANVLTF; cdr3_nt: TGTGCCAGCAGGGGGACAGCCGCCGTCTTCGGGGCCAACGTCCTGACTTTC
cdr3_length: 17; j_call: TRBJ2-3; d_call: NA; clone_size: NA; v_call: TRBV5-1; cdr3_aa: CASSFFARDSQGDTQYF; cdr3_nt: TGCGCCAGCAGCTTTTTTGCGCGGGACTCCCAGGGAGATACGCAGTATTTT
cdr3_length: 15; j_call: TRBJ2-1; d_call: TRBD1; clone_size: NA; v_call: TRBV3-1/TRBV3-2; cdr3_aa: CASSPGTGLYNEQFF; cdr3_nt: TGTGCCAGCAGCCCCGGGACAGGGCTCTACAATGAGCAGTTCTTC
cdr3_length: 14; j_call: TRBJ2-1; d_call: TRBD1; clone_size: NA; v_call: TRBV10-2; cdr3_aa: CASSDRGQYNEQFF; cdr3_nt: TGCGCCAGCTCGGACAGGGGGCAATACAATGAGCAGTTCTTC
cdr3_length: 15; j_call: TRBJ2-1; d_call: TRBD1; clone_size: NA; v_call: TRBV5-1; cdr3_aa: CASSLGQVPNNEQFF; cdr3_nt: TGCGCCAGCAGCTTAGGACAGGTCCCCAACAATGAGCAGTTCTTC
cdr3_length: 15; j_call: TRBJ2-2; d_call: NA; clone_size: once; v_call: TRBV7-2; cdr3_aa: CASSLAPLSTGELFF; cdr3_nt: TGTGCCAGCAGCTTAGCCCCGCTTAGCACCGGGGAGCTGTTTTTT
cdr3_length: 16; j_call: TRBJ1-2; d_call: NA; clone_size: NA; v_call: TRBV5-1; cdr3_aa: CASSPRQDPLNYGYTF; cdr3_nt: TGCGCCAGCAGCCCGCGACAGGACCCCCTTAACTATGGCTACACCTTC
cdr3_length: 14; j_call: TRBJ1-1; d_call: TRBD1; clone_size: NA; v_call: TRBV10-2; cdr3_aa: CASRELGTGPSPFF; cdr3_nt: TGCGCCAGCAGGGAACTGGGGACAGGTCCGTCGCCTTTCTTT
cdr3_length: 13; j_call: TRBJ2-1; d_call: NA; clone_size: NA; v_call: TRBV10-1; cdr3_aa: CASSELGRDEQFF; cdr3_nt: TGCGCCAGCAGTGAACTGGGTCGGGATGAGCAGTTCTTC
cdr3_length: 14; j_call: TRBJ2-1; d_call: TRBD1; clone_size: NA; v_call: TRBV13; cdr3_aa: CASSLGQGGNEQFF; cdr3_nt: TGTGCCAGCAGCCTGGGACAGGGAGGCAATGAGCAGTTCTTC
cdr3_length: 15; j_call: TRBJ2-3; d_call: NA; clone_size: NA; v_call: TRBV10-1; cdr3_aa: CASSETVSALDTQYF; cdr3_nt: TGCGCCAGCAGTGAAACGGTTAGCGCCTTAGATACGCAGTATTTT
cdr3_length: 15; j_call: TRBJ1-2; d_call: NA; clone_size: NA; v_call: TRBV3-1/TRBV3-2; cdr3_aa: CASSQDWSGNYGYTF; cdr3_nt: TGTGCCAGCAGCCAAGATTGGTCAGGGAATTATGGCTACACCTTC
cdr3_length: 17; j_call: TRBJ1-2; d_call: TRBD1; clone_size: NA; v_call: TRBV5-1; cdr3_aa: CASSLAPGQGSHYGYTF; cdr3_nt: TGCGCCAGCAGCTTGGCCCCGGGACAGGGTTCTCACTATGGCTACACCTTC
cdr3_length: 14; j_call: TRBJ2-2; d_call: TRBD2; clone_size: NA; v_call: TRBV3-1/TRBV3-2; cdr3_aa: CASSQAGGTGELFF; cdr3_nt: TGTGCCAGCAGCCAGGCGGGGGGGACCGGGGAGCTGTTTTTT
cdr3_length: 15; j_call: TRBJ1-6; d_call: TRBD1; clone_size: NA; v_call: TRBV6-6; cdr3_aa: CASRGGTGPNSPLHF; cdr3_nt: TGTGCCAGCAGGGGCGGGACAGGGCCAAATTCACCCCTCCACTTT
cdr3_length: 16; j_call: TRBJ1-5; d_call: TRBD1; clone_size: NA; v_call: TRBV5-5; cdr3_aa: CASSGPGQGSNQPQHF; cdr3_nt: TGTGCCAGCAGCGGACCGGGACAGGGTAGCAATCAGCCCCAGCATTTT
cdr3_length: 19; j_call: TRBJ2-3; d_call: TRBD2; clone_size: once; v_call: TRBV28; cdr3_aa: CASTFLGLAGGHGTDTQYF; cdr3_nt: TGTGCCAGCACCTTCCTGGGACTAGCGGGGGGGCACGGCACAGATACGCAGTATTTT
cdr3_length: 15; j_call: TRBJ2-7; d_call: TRBD1; clone_size: NA; v_call: TRBV6-5; cdr3_aa: CATHSPNRGSYEQYF; cdr3_nt: TGTGCCACCCACAGCCCGAACAGGGGATCCTACGAGCAGTACTTC
cdr3_length: 15; j_call: TRBJ1-2; d_call: TRBD1; clone_size: NA; v_call: TRBV19; cdr3_aa: CASSTTRQGAYGYTF; cdr3_nt: TGTGCCAGTAGTACGACGCGACAGGGGGCGTATGGCTACACCTTC
cdr3_length: 16; j_call: TRBJ1-4; d_call: TRBD1; clone_size: NA; v_call: TRBV12-5; cdr3_aa: CASGFAIRGPNEKLFF; cdr3_nt: TGTGCTAGTGGCTTCGCAATCAGGGGGCCTAATGAAAAACTGTTTTTT
cdr3_length: 17; j_call: TRBJ1-1; d_call: NA; clone_size: NA; v_call: TRBV11-2; cdr3_aa: CASSLLGGRGKNTEAFF; cdr3_nt: TGTGCCAGCAGCCTGCTGGGGGGGAGGGGGAAGAACACTGAAGCTTTCTTT
cdr3_length: 14; j_call: TRBJ1-2; d_call: TRBD1; clone_size: NA; v_call: TRBV5-1; cdr3_aa: CASDTGGAGYGYTF; cdr3_nt: TGCGCCAGCGATACAGGGGGCGCGGGCTATGGCTACACCTTC
cdr3_length: 13; j_call: TRBJ2-4; d_call: NA; clone_size: NA; v_call: TRBV6-5; cdr3_aa: CASSYGPKNIQYF; cdr3_nt: TGTGCCAGCAGTTACGGGCCCAAAAACATTCAGTACTTC
cdr3_length: 14; j_call: TRBJ2-7; d_call: NA; clone_size: NA; v_call: TRBV9; cdr3_aa: CASSVGRDRYEQYF; cdr3_nt: TGTGCCAGCAGCGTAGGCAGGGATAGGTACGAGCAGTACTTC
cdr3_length: 14; j_call: TRBJ1-4; d_call: NA; clone_size: NA; v_call: TRBV28; cdr3_aa: CASTRGGSNEKLFF; cdr3_nt: TGTGCCAGCACCCGCGGGGGGTCTAATGAAAAACTGTTTTTT
cdr3_length: 17; j_call: TRBJ1-3; d_call: NA; clone_size: once; v_call: TRBV11-2; cdr3_aa: CASSLDVGGGGRNTIYF; cdr3_nt: TGTGCCAGCAGCTTAGATGTTGGGGGGGGAGGAAGAAACACCATATATTTT
cdr3_length: 11; j_call: TRBJ1-2; d_call: NA; clone_size: NA; v_call: TRBV7-8; cdr3_aa: CASSLVVEVTF; cdr3_nt: TGTGCCAGCAGCTTAGTTGTAGAGGTCACCTTC
cdr3_length: 16; j_call: TRBJ2-3; d_call: TRBD2; clone_size: NA; v_call: TRBV18; cdr3_aa: CASSRTSGGYTDTQYF; cdr3_nt: TGTGCCAGCTCAAGGACTAGCGGGGGTTACACAGATACGCAGTATTTT
cdr3_length: 14; j_call: TRBJ2-7; d_call: TRBD1; clone_size: once; v_call: TRBV19; cdr3_aa: CASTWGTGSYEQYF; cdr3_nt: TGTGCCAGTACCTGGGGGACAGGATCCTACGAGCAGTACTTC
cdr3_length: 15; j_call: TRBJ2-1; d_call: NA; clone_size: once; v_call: TRBV9; cdr3_aa: CASSVEGDTRNEQFF; cdr3_nt: TGTGCCAGCAGCGTAGAGGGGGATACTAGGAATGAGCAGTTCTTC